The present T cell receptor (beta chain) was sequenced within a study of cytomegalovirus exposure and HLA in healthy donors (dated by TCRdb to 2015 to 2018). Background on the whole study: In an earlier analysis of roughly 500 of the donors, 276 Gb of sequence data and 90 million to 120 million unique TCR beta sequences from about 190 million T cells were reported. Roughly 300 gigabases of sequencing data and around 88 million unique TCR sequences made up an early release that covered several hundred HLA-typed donors. The genetic ancestry cluster associated with self-reported Caucasian donors included about 84% of the roughly 390 genotyped donors. The study aimed to test whether signatures of past pathogen exposure could be identified by cataloging public T cell receptors. The study profiled the T cell repertoires of hundreds of subjects by immunosequencing and related them to cytomegalovirus serostatus. A separate validation cohort of about 110 different subjects was used in addition to the approximately 670-subject first cohort. To predict cytomegalovirus infection status, the study brought together high-throughput TCR immunosequencing, statistical association of individual TCRs with disease status, and machine learning. In a later analysis, previously published TCR beta repertoires from some 640 donors were re-analyzed and high-resolution HLA genotyping was added so that TCR occurrence patterns could be studied. Rather than drawing on any new phenotypic data, the later analysis identified candidate immune exposures from TCR beta sequences and the way those sequences occurred across donors. In an earlier analysis of 587 of the donors, high-throughput TCR beta sequencing was used to judge whether each TCR beta V gene segment behaved as functional or pseudogenic. Donor age, sex, ethnicity and CMV serostatus were compiled alongside the repertoire data. A later genetic analysis took genome-wide SNP genotypes for about 55% of the 666 donors and used that subset as a discovery cohort. Every repertoire in the discovery cohort had been generated on one and the same sequencing platform. Both class I and class II loci were covered by HLA typing, at four-digit resolution. The number of donors typed differed by locus, with roughly 629-640 for A, B, C, DRB1 and DQB1, around 500 for DQA1, about 610 for DPA1, and 450 to 480 for DPB1. Because of strong linkage in the cohort, roughly five DR-DQ haplotypes were treated as single units for association and clustering. Across approximately 400 genotyped donors of the cohort, an average of roughly 250,000 unique TCR beta nucleotide sequences per donor were sequenced, and roughly a sixth of those sequences were non-productive.

The library relied on the immunoSEQ multiplex PCR assay. The multiplex PCR relied on a mix of 60 forward primers for TCR Vbeta segments and 13 reverse primers for TCR Jbeta segments. A multiplex PCR assay on genomic DNA amplified the CDR3 region of rearranged TCR beta genes. On the Illumina HiSeq System, the amplified TCR beta libraries were sequenced as 87-base-pair reads. In the authors' own workflow: A later analysis counted about 80 million unique TCR beta chains across the 600 to 850 repertoires, and 9.5 million to 11 million of these chains were shared by at least two donors. Raw reads were error-corrected and collapsed into unique sequences by a nearest-neighbor algorithm in which closely related sequences were merged to remove PCR and sequencing errors. V, D and J gene segments were assigned by aligning CDR3 sequences to IMGT reference sequences. For a sequence to be retained, a match of at least six nucleotides was required to both a V gene segment and a J gene segment. A rearrangement counted as productive if the CDR3 had no stop codons and remained in frame with V and J, and every other rearrangement counted as non-productive. CDR3 was defined by IMGT convention, running from the second conserved V-encoded cysteine to the conserved J-encoded phenylalanine. Sequences without an unambiguous match to a single V gene segment were excluded from the earlier analysis of about 640 of the donors. An earlier analysis of over 450 of the donors classified V segments as functional when productive rearrangements were above 56.7% and as segregating when the standard deviation between donors was above 5%. A statistical classification framework was developed to diagnose cytomegalovirus status using the catalog of TCR beta chain sequences. In a later analysis, V and J genes were assigned by comparing TCR nucleotide sequences against IMGT/GENE-DB human TR gene sequences. In a later analysis, CDR3 sequences and most-parsimonious VDJ recombination scenarios were assigned using the TCRdist pipeline. In a later analysis, each TCR beta chain was defined by its CDR3 amino acid sequence together with its V-gene family, and reads lacking a unique V-gene family were excluded. In a later analysis, 550 to 650 highly shared, low-generation-probability nucleotide sequences were removed to address suspected cross-contamination and a sequencing artifact. A later analysis calculated a clonal expansion index for each public chain from normalized within-repertoire ranks of inferred template counts. In a later analysis, generation probabilities were computed with a VDJ recombination model fitted to out-of-frame rearrangements, and the resulting probabilities were checked against IGoR. In a later analysis, hypergeometric tests were used to score TCR-TCR, TCR-HLA and TCR-CMV co-occurrence, with a repertoire-size bias correction applied to TCR pairs. To estimate false discovery rates, a later analysis permuted the HLA or CMV assignments 20 times. A later analysis grouped co-occurring TCRs with DBSCAN, adding TCRdist sequence similarity when clustering within HLA-allele-positive subsets. Repertoires with fewer than 30,000 or more than 120,000 public chains were left out of co-occurrence clustering, as were four to six repertoires with anomalous nucleotide sharing. The table was pulled from immuneACCESS by TCRdb, which kept in-frame rearrangements only. Such tables lose some clones; where checked, under half of the loss comes from unresolved V genes, and the rest has no known cause. The DNA gave D and trimming, while V, J and clone size come from that table. This sample is represented by about 77,000 clones; more than 60% of them were singletons. 1.6% of the sample lies in the top ten.

There are 13 amino acids in the CDR3, from cysteine to phenylalanine inclusive. Solely the CDR3 DNA is kept, with 39 bases framed from the first base. Per the germline V gene, SQVTM is the CDR1 and ANQGSEA is the CDR2. At the junction V is shortened by 1 base and J by 3 bases, with 10 bases in between. The cohort was made up of approximately 670 healthy bone marrow donors. Cohort members were all nominally healthy when sampled, although unrecorded immune exposures were likely present. The donor tested CMV seronegative, placing the donor among the 350 to 400 seronegative members of the cohort. Every donor gave a peripheral blood sample, and the peripheral blood mononuclear cells from that sample were used for TCR beta sequencing. The Qiagen DNeasy Blood Extraction Kit was used to extract genomic DNA from the blood cell samples. In regard to this clone: Its specific antigen is unknown. No much larger clonotype is one base removed from it; base qualities were not supplied.

What the work shows at the level of the full study, not this receptor alone: According to a later analysis, parvovirus B19, influenza, CMV and Epstein-Barr virus appeared linked to several top co-occurrence clusters. A later genetic analysis associated a missense DCLRE1C variant with V-gene and J-gene trimming of TCR beta chains, and an independent cohort replicated the association. In this cohort, only TCR beta chains were sequenced, and detectable features were limited by the absence of alpha or paired-chain data. The earlier analysis of a few hundred of the donors excluded 15 to 20 rarely observed V segments, including chromosome 9 orphons, because counts were too low. The study listed 150 to 200 TCR beta chains as associated with cytomegalovirus. At a false discovery rate of 0.05, a later analysis linked roughly 17,000 TCR beta sequences to specific HLA alleles. Sequencing depth was assumed to be roughly uniform across donors in the presence/absence analyses, though that assumption may not hold. While some public TCRs were present in many individuals, most TCR sequences turned up only very rarely across donors. Compared with equally common non-associated chains, HLA-associated TCR beta chains in a later analysis were more clonally expanded and had lower generation probabilities. The authors suggested that the approach could potentially be extended to other disease states and immunological phenotypes. When HLA alleles, especially DR and DQ, strongly co-occurred, TCR associations were difficult to assign to individual alleles. A cluster of highly shared sequence variants was judged likely to be a technical artifact of the sequencing pipeline. A further reported finding was that TCR beta sequences accurately predicted the HLA-A and HLA-B alleles for most subjects in the first cohort. According to a later genetic analysis, donors in an Asian-associated ancestry cluster had fewer N-insertions in productive TCRs than the approximately 650-donor mean. The classifier was reported to diagnose cytomegalovirus status with high specificity and sensitivity in both the original and validation cohorts. Linkage disequilibrium might explain the correlated functional status among segregating V segments, but an unknown experimental factor could not be ruled out. Broadly in line with IMGT annotations, most TCR beta V segments showed up in productive rearrangements about 87% or about 30% of the time in an earlier analysis of 450 to 750 of the donors. According to a later analysis, TCR association rates differed among HLA loci, with DRB1 alleles showing the most associated TCRs and HLA-C alleles showing the fewest. Because HLA typing was unavailable for some donors at each locus, only the typed subset was used in association tests. Some IMGT-functional V segments, including TRBV6-2 and TRBV6-3, could not be distinguished by the 87-base-pair reads and were therefore excluded. Three of the identified cytomegalovirus-associated TCR beta chains were confirmed in vitro to be specific for cytomegalovirus antigens. According to a later analysis, most CMV-associated TCR beta chains appeared to be HLA-restricted, and the HLA associations seemed to be driven largely by CMV exposure. For the cohort, immune exposure information was limited to CMV serostatus.

The sequence was obtained from a man in his forties in good health and CMV-seronegative. The rearrangement combines TRBV29-1 with TRBJ2-7, with the identity of the D gene unclear. Material for sequencing was PBMCs. The nucleotide sequence is TGCAGCGTTGAAGTGGCACAGAGCTACGAGCAGTACTTC. Its coded protein is CSVEVAQSYEQYF.